This TCR beta chain was recovered during a study of CD8 T cells in ankylosing spondylitis. As for this clonotype: Antigen: not known.

V dropped 2 bases and J dropped 6; count of bases not matched to a gene: 7. CDR3 length: 15 residues. Germline-derived CDR1 and CDR2 are SNHLY and FYNNEI. TCRdb reprocessed the 5' RACE reads via MiXCR and lists one record per CDR3 protein. This repertoire shows approximately 400,000 distinct CDR3 sequences, approximately 17% found once; its top ten account for over 1%. Study-wide points: Disease-linked clones, CD8+, were relatively rare in peripheral blood. Matched synovial fluid from ankylosing spondylitis patients was reported to be enriched for disease-linked clones. For ankylosing spondylitis blood, a TCR beta motif of 7 or 8 highly homologous variants appeared characteristic.

The rearrangement links TRBV2 to TRBJ1-1; 9 bases are shared with TRBD1. The sample taken for sequencing was blood, either unsorted or a sorted T cell fraction (not recorded which). The receptor was isolated from a male donor with ankylosing spondylitis. CDR3 in DNA: TGTGCCAGCAGTGAATCGGGACAGGGTATGTCTGAAGCTTTCTTT. Residues: CASSESGQGMSEAFF.